The present TCR beta chain was sequenced within a study of blood T cells in healthy people across ages. Study observations and caveats: Both naive CD4+ cell counts and diversity were greater in long-lived donors than in aged donors. Per million T cells, the diversity of TCR beta decreased roughly linearly as age advanced. Because donor CMV status was unknown, expanded clonotype changes were possibly confounded.

Worth noting for this clonotype: The antigen is undetermined.

The people who gave samples were healthy Caucasians from Russia, aged roughly 6 to 90. Next came a second PCR, run for about 6 to 11 cycles, which used a sample-barcoded 5' primer along with a J-beta primer mix. A single record per CDR3 protein comes from TCRdb applying MiXCR to the 5' RACE reads. Of approximately 730,000 distinct CDR3 sequences detected, less than 70% appear once; the ten largest clones hold about 42%. Germline CDR1 is SEHNR and CDR2 is FQNEAQ (reference sequence). This CDR3 is 17 amino acids long. Specimen: blood. The sequence derives from a man older than 75 in good health. The chain couples TRBV7-9 to TRBJ2-7; TRBD1 aligns across 8 bases. The J call is in doubt because the DNA end fits TRBJ2-5 better. The CDR3 DNA reads TGTGCCAGCAGCACCAGACCCGGGACAGGAGGCGGGTCGACCCAGTACTTC. This gives the protein CASSTRPGTGGGSTQYF.